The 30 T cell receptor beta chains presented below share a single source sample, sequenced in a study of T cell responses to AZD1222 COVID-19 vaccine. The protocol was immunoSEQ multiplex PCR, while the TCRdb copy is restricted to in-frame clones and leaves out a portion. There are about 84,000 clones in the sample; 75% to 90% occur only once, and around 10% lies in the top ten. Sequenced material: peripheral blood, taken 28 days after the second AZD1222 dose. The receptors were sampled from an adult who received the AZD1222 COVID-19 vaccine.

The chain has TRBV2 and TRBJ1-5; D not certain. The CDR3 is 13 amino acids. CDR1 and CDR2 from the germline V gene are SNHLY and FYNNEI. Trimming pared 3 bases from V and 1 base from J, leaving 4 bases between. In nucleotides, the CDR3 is TGTGCCAGCAGTGAGGAAAGCAATCAGCCCCAGCATTTT. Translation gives CASSEESNQPQHF.

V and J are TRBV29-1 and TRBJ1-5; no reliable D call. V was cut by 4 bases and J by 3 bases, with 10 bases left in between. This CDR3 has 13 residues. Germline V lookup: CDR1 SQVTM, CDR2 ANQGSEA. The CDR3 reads CSVAWGVNQPQHF. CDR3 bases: TGCAGCGTTGCTTGGGGAGTCAATCAGCCCCAGCATTTT.

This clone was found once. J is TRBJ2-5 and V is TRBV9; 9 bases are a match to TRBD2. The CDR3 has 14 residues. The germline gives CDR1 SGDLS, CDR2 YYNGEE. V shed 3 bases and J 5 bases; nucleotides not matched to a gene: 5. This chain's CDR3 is CASSEESGRETQYF. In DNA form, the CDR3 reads TGTGCCAGCAGCGAAGAAAGCGGGAGGGAGACCCAGTACTTC.

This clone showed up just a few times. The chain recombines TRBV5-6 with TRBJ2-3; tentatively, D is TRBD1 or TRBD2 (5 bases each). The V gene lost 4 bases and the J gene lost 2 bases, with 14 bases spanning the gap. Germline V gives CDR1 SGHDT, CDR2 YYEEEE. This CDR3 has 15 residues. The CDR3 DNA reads TGTGCCAGCAGCATCCGGGACCTTCCCACAGATACGCAGTATTTT. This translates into CASSIRDLPTDTQYF.

CDR3 residues: CATSRNWPTYNEQFF. CDR3 bases: TGTGCCACCAGTAGGAACTGGCCTACCTACAATGAGCAGTTCTTC. The chain carries TRBV24-1 and TRBJ2-1; D not certain. The CDR3 contains 15 residues. The V gene's germline CDR1 is KGHDR and CDR2 SFDVKD. The V and J ends lost 6 bases and 2 bases respectively, with 13 bases between them.

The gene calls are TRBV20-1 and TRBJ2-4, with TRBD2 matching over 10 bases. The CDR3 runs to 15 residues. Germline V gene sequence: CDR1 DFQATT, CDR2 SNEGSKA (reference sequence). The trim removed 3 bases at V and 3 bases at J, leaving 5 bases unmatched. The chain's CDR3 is CSASLAGEFKNIQYF. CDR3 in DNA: TGCAGTGCTAGTCTAGCGGGGGAATTCAAAAACATTCAGTACTTC.

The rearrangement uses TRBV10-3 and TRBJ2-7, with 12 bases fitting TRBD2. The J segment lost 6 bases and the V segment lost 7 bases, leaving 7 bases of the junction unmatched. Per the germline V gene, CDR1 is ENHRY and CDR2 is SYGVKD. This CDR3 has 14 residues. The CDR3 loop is CAITVTSGSSEQYF. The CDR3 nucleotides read TGTGCCATCACCGTGACTAGCGGGAGCTCCGAGCAGTACTTC.

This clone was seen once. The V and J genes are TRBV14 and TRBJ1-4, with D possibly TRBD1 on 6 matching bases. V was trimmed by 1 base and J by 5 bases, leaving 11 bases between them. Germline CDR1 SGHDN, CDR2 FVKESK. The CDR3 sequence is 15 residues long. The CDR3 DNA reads TGTGCCAGCAGCCAAGTGCGGACAGACAATGAAAAACTGTTTTTT. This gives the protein CASSQVRTDNEKLFF.

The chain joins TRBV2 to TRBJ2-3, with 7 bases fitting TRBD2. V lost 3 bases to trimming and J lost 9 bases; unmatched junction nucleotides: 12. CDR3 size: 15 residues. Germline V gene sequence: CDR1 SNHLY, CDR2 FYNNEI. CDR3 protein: CASSESGGLVGTQYF. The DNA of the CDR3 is TGTGCCAGCAGTGAGTCGGGGGGACTGGTAGGGACGCAGTATTTT.

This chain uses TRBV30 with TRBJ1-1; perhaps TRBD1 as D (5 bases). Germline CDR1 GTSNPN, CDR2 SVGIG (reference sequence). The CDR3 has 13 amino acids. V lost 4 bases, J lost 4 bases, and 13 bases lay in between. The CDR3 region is CAWNVGVRTEAFF. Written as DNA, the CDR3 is TGTGCCTGGAATGTGGGGGTTCGCACTGAAGCTTTCTTT. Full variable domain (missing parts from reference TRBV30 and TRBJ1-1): SQTIHQWPATLVQPVGSPLSLECTVEGTSNPNLYWYRQAAGRGLQLLFYSVGIGQISSEVPQNLSASRPQDRQFILSSKKLLLSDSGFYLCAWNVGVRTEAFFGQGTRLTVV.

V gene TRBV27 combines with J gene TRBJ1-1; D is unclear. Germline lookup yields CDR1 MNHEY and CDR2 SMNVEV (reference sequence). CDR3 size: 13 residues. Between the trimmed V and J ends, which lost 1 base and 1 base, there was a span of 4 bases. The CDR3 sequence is CASSLLGNTEAFF. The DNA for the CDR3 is TGTGCCAGCAGTTTATTAGGGAACACTGAAGCTTTCTTT.

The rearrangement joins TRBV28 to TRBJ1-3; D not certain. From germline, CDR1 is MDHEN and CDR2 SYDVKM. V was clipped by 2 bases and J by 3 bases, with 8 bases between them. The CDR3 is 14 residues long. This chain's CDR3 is CASSLGNLGNTIYF. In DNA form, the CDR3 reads TGTGCCAGCAGTTTAGGGAATCTTGGAAACACCATATATTTT.

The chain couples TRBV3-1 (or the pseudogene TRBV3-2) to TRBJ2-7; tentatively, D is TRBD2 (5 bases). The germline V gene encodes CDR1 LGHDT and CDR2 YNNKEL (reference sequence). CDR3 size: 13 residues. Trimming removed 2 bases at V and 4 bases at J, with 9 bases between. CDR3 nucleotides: TGTGCCAGCAGCCAATGGGCGGGTTACGAGCAGTACTTC. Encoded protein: CASSQWAGYEQYF.

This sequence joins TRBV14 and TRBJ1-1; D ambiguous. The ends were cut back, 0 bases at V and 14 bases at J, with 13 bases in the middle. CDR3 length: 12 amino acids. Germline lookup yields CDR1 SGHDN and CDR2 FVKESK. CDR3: CASSQDRKSPFF. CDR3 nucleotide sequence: TGTGCCAGCAGCCAAGACCGGAAAAGTCCGTTCTTT.

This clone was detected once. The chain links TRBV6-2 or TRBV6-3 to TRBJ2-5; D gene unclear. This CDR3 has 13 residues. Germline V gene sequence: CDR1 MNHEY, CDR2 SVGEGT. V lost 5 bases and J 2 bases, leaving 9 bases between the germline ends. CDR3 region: CASSLGYQETQYF. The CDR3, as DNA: TGTGCCAGCAGTCTAGGGTATCAAGAGACCCAGTACTTC.

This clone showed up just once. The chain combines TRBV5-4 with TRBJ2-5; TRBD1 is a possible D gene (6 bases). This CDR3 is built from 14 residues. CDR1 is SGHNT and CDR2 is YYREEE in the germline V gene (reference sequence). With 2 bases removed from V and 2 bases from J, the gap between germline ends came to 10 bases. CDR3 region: CASSLQGYQETQYF. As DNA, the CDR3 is TGTGCCAGCAGCTTACAGGGATATCAAGAGACCCAGTACTTC. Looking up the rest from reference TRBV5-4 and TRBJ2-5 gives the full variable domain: ETGVTQSPTHLIKTRGQQVTLRCSSQSGHNTVSWYQQALGQGPQFIFQYYREEENGRGNFPPRFSGLQFPNYSSELNVNALELDDSALYLCASSLQGYQETQYFGPGTRLLVL.

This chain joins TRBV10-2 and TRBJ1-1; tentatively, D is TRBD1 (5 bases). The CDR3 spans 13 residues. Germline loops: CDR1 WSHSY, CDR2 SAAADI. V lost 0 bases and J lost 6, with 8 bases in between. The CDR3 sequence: CASSESGLSEAFF. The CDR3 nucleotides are TGCGCCAGCAGTGAGTCGGGACTATCTGAAGCTTTCTTT.

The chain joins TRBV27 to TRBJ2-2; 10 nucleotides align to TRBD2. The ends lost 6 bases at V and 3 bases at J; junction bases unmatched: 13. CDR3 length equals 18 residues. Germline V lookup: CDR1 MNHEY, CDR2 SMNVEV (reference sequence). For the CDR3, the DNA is TGTGCCAGCAGCTCCCGGGCTAGCGGGAGAGGGGACACCGGGGAGCTGTTTTTT. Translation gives CASSSRASGRGDTGELFF.

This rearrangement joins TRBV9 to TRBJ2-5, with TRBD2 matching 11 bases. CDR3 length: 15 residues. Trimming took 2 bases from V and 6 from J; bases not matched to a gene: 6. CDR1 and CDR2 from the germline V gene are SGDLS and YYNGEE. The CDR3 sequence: CASSVTSGGVKTQYF. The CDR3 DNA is TGTGCCAGCAGCGTCACTAGCGGGGGCGTAAAGACCCAGTACTTC.

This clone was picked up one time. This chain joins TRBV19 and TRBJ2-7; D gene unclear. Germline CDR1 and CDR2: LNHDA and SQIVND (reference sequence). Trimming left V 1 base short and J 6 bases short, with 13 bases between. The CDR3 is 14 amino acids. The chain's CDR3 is CASSIVGKMGEQYF. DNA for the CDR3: TGTGCCAGTAGTATAGTTGGGAAGATGGGCGAGCAGTACTTC. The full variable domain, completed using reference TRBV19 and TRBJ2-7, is DGGITQSPKYLFRKEGQNVTLSCEQNLNHDAMYWYRQDPGQGLRLIYYSQIVNDFQKGDIAEGYSVSREKKESFPLTVTSAQKNPTAFYLCASSIVGKMGEQYFGPGTRLTVT.

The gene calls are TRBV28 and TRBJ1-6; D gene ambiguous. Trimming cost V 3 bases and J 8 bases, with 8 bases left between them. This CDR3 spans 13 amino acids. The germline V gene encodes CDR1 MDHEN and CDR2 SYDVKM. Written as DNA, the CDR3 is TGTGCCAGCAGTTTGTACAGAGATTCACCCCTCCACTTT. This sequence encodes CASSLYRDSPLHF.

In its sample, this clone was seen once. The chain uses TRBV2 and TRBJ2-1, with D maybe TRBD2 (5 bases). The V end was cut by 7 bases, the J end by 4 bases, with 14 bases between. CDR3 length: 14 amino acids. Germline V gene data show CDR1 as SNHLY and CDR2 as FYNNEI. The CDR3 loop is CASNLRLRYNEQFF. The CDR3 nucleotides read TGTGCCAGCAACCTAAGACTACGGTACAATGAGCAGTTCTTC.

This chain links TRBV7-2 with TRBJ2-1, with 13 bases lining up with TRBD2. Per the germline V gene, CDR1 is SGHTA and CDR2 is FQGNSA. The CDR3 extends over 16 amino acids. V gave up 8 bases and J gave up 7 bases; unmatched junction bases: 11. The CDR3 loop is CASRLAGLAGVNEQFF. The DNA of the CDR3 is TGTGCCAGCCGTCTTGCAGGACTAGCGGGAGTTAATGAGCAGTTCTTC. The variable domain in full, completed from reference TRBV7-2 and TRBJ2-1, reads GAGVSQSPSNKVTEKGKDVELRCDPISGHTALYWYRQSLGQGLEFLIYFQGNSAPDKSGLPSDRFSAERTGGSVSTLTIQRTQQEDSAVYLCASRLAGLAGVNEQFFGPGTRLTVL.

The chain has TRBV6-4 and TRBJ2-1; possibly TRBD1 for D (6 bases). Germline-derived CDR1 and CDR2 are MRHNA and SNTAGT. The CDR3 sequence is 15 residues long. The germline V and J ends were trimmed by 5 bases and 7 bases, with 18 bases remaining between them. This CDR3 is CASSQMAGVGNEQFF. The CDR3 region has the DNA TGTGCCAGCAGTCAGATGGCAGGGGTTGGTAATGAGCAGTTCTTC.

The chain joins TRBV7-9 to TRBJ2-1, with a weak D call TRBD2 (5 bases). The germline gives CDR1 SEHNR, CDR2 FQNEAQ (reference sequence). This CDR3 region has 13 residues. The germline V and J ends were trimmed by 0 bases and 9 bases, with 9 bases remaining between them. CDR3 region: CASSLARVSEQFF. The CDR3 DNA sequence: TGTGCCAGCAGCTTAGCGCGGGTGAGTGAGCAGTTCTTC.

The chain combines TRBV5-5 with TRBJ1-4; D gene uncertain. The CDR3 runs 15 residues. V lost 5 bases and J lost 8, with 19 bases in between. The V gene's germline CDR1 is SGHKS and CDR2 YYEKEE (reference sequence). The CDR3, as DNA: TGTGCCAGCAGTCCCTCAGGCCAATCAACAGAAAAACTGTTTTTT. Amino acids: CASSPSGQSTEKLFF.

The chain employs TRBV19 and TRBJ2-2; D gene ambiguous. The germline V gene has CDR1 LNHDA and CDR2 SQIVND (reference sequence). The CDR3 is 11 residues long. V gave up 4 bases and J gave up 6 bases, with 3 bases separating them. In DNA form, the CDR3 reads TGTGCCAGTAGTAAGGCCGGGGAGCTGTTTTTT. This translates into CASSKAGELFF.

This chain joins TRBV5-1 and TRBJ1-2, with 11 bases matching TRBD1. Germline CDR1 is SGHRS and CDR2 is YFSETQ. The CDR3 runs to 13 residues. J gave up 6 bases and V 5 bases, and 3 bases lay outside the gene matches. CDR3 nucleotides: TGCGCCAGCAGTAAGGGACAGGGGGATGGCTACACCTTC. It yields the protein CASSKGQGDGYTF.

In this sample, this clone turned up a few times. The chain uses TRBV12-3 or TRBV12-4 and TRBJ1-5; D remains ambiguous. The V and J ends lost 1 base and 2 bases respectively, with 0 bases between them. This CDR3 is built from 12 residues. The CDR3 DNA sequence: TGTGCCAGCAGTTTAGGCAATCAGCCCCAGCATTTT. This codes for CASSLGNQPQHF.

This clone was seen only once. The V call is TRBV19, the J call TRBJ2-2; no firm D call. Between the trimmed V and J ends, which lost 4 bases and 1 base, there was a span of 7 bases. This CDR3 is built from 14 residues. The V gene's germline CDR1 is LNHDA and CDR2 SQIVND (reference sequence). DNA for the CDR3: TGTGCCAGTAGTACCGGATGGAACACCGGGGAGCTGTTTTTT. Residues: CASSTGWNTGELFF.